These 29 T cell receptor beta chains share one sample of origin, sequenced in a study of cytomegalovirus exposure and HLA in healthy donors. Both 60 Vbeta primers and 13 Jbeta primers went into the PCR. Assay used: immunoSEQ multiplex PCR; TCRdb lists only in-frame clones, some missing. The table shows 85,000 to 130,000 clones, with about 79% occurring only once. The specimen sequenced was PBMCs. The receptors stem from a woman between 18 and 30 years old in good health and CMV-seronegative.

The rearrangement uses TRBV19 and TRBJ1-5; perhaps TRBD1 as D (5 bases). The germline V gene encodes CDR1 LNHDA and CDR2 SQIVND (reference sequence). V lost 7 bases and J 2 bases, leaving 6 bases between the germline ends. This CDR3 contains 12 residues. The CDR3 DNA follows: TGTGCCAGTAAACAGGGCAATCAGCCCCAGCATTTT. It is translated as CASKQGNQPQHF.

The chain links TRBV5-4 to TRBJ2-3, with 10 bases fitting TRBD2. The CDR3 runs to 16 residues. V trimming: 0 bases; J trimming: 1 base; junction bases outside the gene matches: 2. CDR1 SGHNT and CDR2 YYREEE come from the germline V gene (reference sequence). CDR3 coding DNA: TGTGCCAGCAGCTTGGGCCTAGCGGGGGGCACAGATACGCAGTATTTT. This sequence encodes CASSLGLAGGTDTQYF.

DNA of the CDR3: TGTGCCAGCAGCCCCGGTGGGAGGGGAACCTACAATGAGCAGTTCTTC. Translation: CASSPGGRGTYNEQFF. The rearrangement links TRBV5-4 to TRBJ2-1; 7 nucleotides agree with TRBD2. V gave up 4 bases and J gave up 2 bases; unmatched junction bases: 9. Germline V gene sequence: CDR1 SGHNT, CDR2 YYREEE (reference sequence). This CDR3 comprises 16 residues. Combining the CDR3 with reference TRBV5-4 and TRBJ2-1 gives the whole variable domain ETGVTQSPTHLIKTRGQQVTLRCSSQSGHNTVSWYQQALGQGPQFIFQYYREEENGRGNFPPRFSGLQFPNYSSELNVNALELDDSALYLCASSPGGRGTYNEQFFGPGTRLTVL.

This sequence joins TRBV4-3 and TRBJ2-7, with TRBD1 matching over 7 bases. The ends lost 4 bases at V and 6 bases at J; junction bases unmatched: 6. CDR1 LGHNA and CDR2 YSLEER come from the germline V gene. The CDR3 runs 13 residues. The CDR3 DNA follows: TGCGCCAGCAGCCGGACGAGACAGGGCGAGCAGTACTTC. Encoded protein: CASSRTRQGEQYF.

This sequence joins TRBV28 and TRBJ1-6; D is perhaps TRBD1 (5 bases). CDR1 is MDHEN, CDR2 SYDVKM, per germline. CDR3 length equals 17 residues. With 6 bases removed from V and 8 bases from J, the gap between germline ends came to 23 bases. In DNA, the CDR3 is TGTGCCAGCAGCCCAACCCGGCGGCCTGGGGGGTATTCACCCCTCCACTTT. Translating it yields CASSPTRRPGGYSPLHF.

The V call is TRBV28, the J call TRBJ1-2; 8 bases map to TRBD1. CDR3 length: 13 residues. Germline V gene lookup returns CDR1 MDHEN and CDR2 SYDVKM. V shed 11 bases, J shed 4 bases, and the junction held 9 bases outside the gene matches. The DNA of the CDR3 is TGTGCCTCAGGGGGCGGGGAGGGCTATGGCTACACCTTC. It encodes CASGGGEGYGYTF.

The sample holds a few counts of this clone. This sequence joins TRBV2 and TRBJ2-3; 8 bases are a match to TRBD2. The CDR3 totals 12 residues. Germline loops: CDR1 SNHLY, CDR2 FYNNEI. The J segment lost 9 bases and the V segment lost 6 bases, leaving 5 bases of the junction unmatched. CDR3 nucleotide sequence: TGTGCCAGCAGCGGTTTAGCGGGGACGCAGTATTTT. Protein: CASSGLAGTQYF.

This chain's CDR3 is CASGQGTNTEAFF. The CDR3, as DNA: TGTGCCAGCGGACAGGGGACGAACACTGAAGCTTTCTTT. The gene calls are TRBV7-3 and TRBJ1-1; 9 bases agree with TRBD1. CDR3 length: 13 amino acids. With V trimmed by 8 bases and J by 1 base, 2 bases remained unmatched. Germline values: CDR1 SGHTA, CDR2 FQGTGA.

This chain uses TRBV28 with TRBJ2-1; possibly TRBD1 for D (9 bases). Trimming shortened V by 4 bases and J by 9 bases, and 19 bases separated the two germline ends. This CDR3 spans 15 amino acids. Germline-derived CDR1 and CDR2 are MDHEN and SYDVKM. CDR3 DNA sequence: TGTGCCAGCAGTTCGATAGCGGGGACAGGGTCTGAGCAGTTCTTC. Protein sequence: CASSSIAGTGSEQFF. Filled out from reference TRBV28 and TRBJ2-1, the complete variable domain reads DVKVTQSSRYLVKRTGEKVFLECVQDMDHENMFWYRQDPGLGLRLIYFSYDVKMKEKGDIPEGYSVSREKKERFSLILESASTNQTSMYLCASSSIAGTGSEQFFGPGTRLTVL.

This chain links TRBV11-2 with TRBJ2-7; no clear D gene. Germline V lookup: CDR1 SGHAT, CDR2 FQNNGV. CDR3 length equals 13 residues. Trimming removed 0 bases from V and 3 bases from J, with 6 bases in between. CDR3 sequence (DNA): TGTGCCAGCAGCTTAGATCGTTTCTACGAGCAGTACTTC. Translation: CASSLDRFYEQYF.

The rearrangement links TRBV19 to TRBJ1-2; D is possibly TRBD1 (6 bases). CDR3 size: 15 residues. Germline values: CDR1 LNHDA, CDR2 SQIVND (reference sequence). Trimming took 5 bases from V and 8 from J, leaving 21 bases between them. CDR3 bases: TGTGCCAGTAGTTCCTCGACAGGCCAAAGGAGGGGCTACACCTTC. Its protein is CASSSSTGQRRGYTF.

The chain has TRBV6-4 and TRBJ2-7, with D possibly matching TRBD2 (5 bases). The CDR3 totals 13 residues. The V gene lost 0 bases and the J gene lost 7 bases, with 10 bases spanning the gap. Germline V gene data show CDR1 as MRHNA and CDR2 as SNTAGT. CDR3 DNA sequence: TGTGCCAGCAGTGACTCCCCTTCGGGGGAGCAGTACTTC. Protein sequence: CASSDSPSGEQYF.

J is TRBJ2-7 and V is TRBV7-2; 7 bases line up with TRBD2. The CDR3 covers 14 residues. Trimming removed 1 base from V and 3 bases from J; junction bases left unmatched: 3. Per the germline V gene, CDR1 is SGHTA and CDR2 is FQGNSA. This CDR3 reads CASSLGGGIYEQYF. DNA for the CDR3: TGTGCCAGCAGCTTAGGGGGAGGGATCTACGAGCAGTACTTC. Full variable domain (rest looked up from reference TRBV7-2 and TRBJ2-7): GAGVSQSPSNKVTEKGKDVELRCDPISGHTALYWYRQSLGQGLEFLIYFQGNSAPDKSGLPSDRFSAERTGGSVSTLTIQRTQQEDSAVYLCASSLGGGIYEQYFGPGTRLTVT.

The chain recombines TRBV4-2 with TRBJ1-1; maybe TRBD1 (5 bases). Trimming cost V 0 bases and J 0 bases, with 11 bases left between them. Looked up from germline, CDR1 is LGHNA and CDR2 is YNFKEQ. This CDR3 has 16 amino acids. In DNA, the CDR3 is TGTGCCAGCAGCCAAGATGGTCAGGGCATGAACACTGAAGCTTTCTTT. Its protein is CASSQDGQGMNTEAFF.

The chain recombines TRBV7-9 with TRBJ1-2; possible D gene TRBD1, 5 bases. The CDR3 consists of 13 residues. Germline CDR1 reads SEHNR; CDR2 reads FQNEAQ (reference sequence). V lost 4 bases, J lost 4 bases, and 10 bases lay in between. The CDR3 DNA reads TGTGCCAGCAGCTATTTGGGGGGCTATGGCTACACCTTC. It codes for CASSYLGGYGYTF.

This clone has only one observation. The CDR3 DNA reads as TGTGCCAGCAGCTTGGATCCTTATAATTCACCCCTCCACTTT. Protein: CASSLDPYNSPLHF. This sequence joins TRBV5-6 and TRBJ1-6; D remains unclear. Germline CDR1 reads SGHDT; CDR2 reads YYEEEE. The germline V and J ends were trimmed by 0 bases and 4 bases, with 5 bases remaining between them. The CDR3 consists of 14 residues.

The rearrangement uses TRBV28 and TRBJ2-5, with D possibly matching TRBD1 (6 bases). V dropped 6 bases and J dropped 1 base, with 15 bases sitting between them. This CDR3 comprises 15 residues. Germline assignment: CDR1 MDHEN and CDR2 SYDVKM. CDR3: CASRTTRTVQETQYF. As DNA, the CDR3 is TGTGCCAGCAGGACTACCAGGACAGTCCAAGAGACCCAGTACTTC.

The chain has TRBV19 and TRBJ1-1; tentative D call: TRBD1 (5 bases). V shed 2 bases and J shed 4 bases, with 11 bases lying between them. This CDR3 is built from 14 residues. Germline CDR1 reads LNHDA; CDR2 reads SQIVND (reference sequence). The CDR3 region is CASSISGPGTEAFF. CDR3 nucleotide sequence: TGTGCCAGTAGTATATCAGGGCCTGGCACTGAAGCTTTCTTT. The whole variable domain, filled in from reference TRBV19 and TRBJ1-1, reads DGGITQSPKYLFRKEGQNVTLSCEQNLNHDAMYWYRQDPGQGLRLIYYSQIVNDFQKGDIAEGYSVSREKKESFPLTVTSAQKNPTAFYLCASSISGPGTEAFFGQGTRLTVV.

The V call is TRBV5-4, the J call TRBJ1-4, with 7 positions matching TRBD1. The V gene end was trimmed by 0 bases and the J gene end by 8 bases; junction bases not matched to a gene: 10. The germline gives CDR1 SGHNT, CDR2 YYREEE (reference sequence). The length of the CDR3 is 16 residues. CDR3 region: CASSLVNRGGKEKLFF. The DNA for the CDR3 is TGTGCCAGCAGCTTGGTTAACAGGGGCGGAAAAGAAAAACTGTTTTTT.

The rearrangement uses TRBV5-1 and TRBJ1-2; 12 bases agree with TRBD1. V gave up 4 bases and J gave up 6 bases; unmatched junction bases: 7. The CDR3 runs 15 residues. Germline V gene sequence: CDR1 SGHRS, CDR2 YFSETQ. CDR3 amino acids: CASSPGQGAGNGYTF. CDR3 sequence (DNA): TGCGCCAGCAGCCCGGGACAGGGGGCGGGGAATGGCTACACCTTC.

The chain has TRBV28 and TRBJ2-7, with TRBD1 as a possible D gene (6 bases). The CDR3 covers 15 residues. In germline, CDR1 is MDHEN, CDR2 SYDVKM. V was trimmed by 4 bases and J by 2 bases, leaving 15 bases between them. The CDR3 DNA reads TGTGCCAGCAGTTACGGGCAGGGGTCTACCTACGAGCAGTACTTC. Translated, it gives CASSYGQGSTYEQYF. Combining the CDR3 with reference TRBV28 and TRBJ2-7 gives the whole variable domain DVKVTQSSRYLVKRTGEKVFLECVQDMDHENMFWYRQDPGLGLRLIYFSYDVKMKEKGDIPEGYSVSREKKERFSLILESASTNQTSMYLCASSYGQGSTYEQYFGPGTRLTVT.

V is TRBV5-1 and J is TRBJ2-3; 14 nucleotides line up with TRBD2. Germline V lookup: CDR1 SGHRS, CDR2 YFSETQ. The CDR3 extends over 16 amino acids. Trimming removed 4 bases from V and 4 bases from J; junction bases left unmatched: 5. The CDR3, as DNA: TGCGCCAGCAGCAGGGGACTAGCGGGAGTTTCAGATACGCAGTATTTT. Protein: CASSRGLAGVSDTQYF.

The chain's CDR3 is CASRPPEGNTEAFF. CDR3 in DNA: TGTGCCAGTAGGCCTCCCGAGGGGAACACTGAAGCTTTCTTT. V usage is TRBV19 and J usage is TRBJ1-1; D remains ambiguous. V lost 6 bases and J lost 1, with 12 bases in between. Looked up from germline, CDR1 is LNHDA and CDR2 is SQIVND (reference sequence). This CDR3 is 14 amino acids long.

This chain links TRBV5-1 with TRBJ2-3; TRBD2 matches at 12 bases. With 4 bases clipped from V and 5 bases from J, the junction kept 11 bases outside the gene matches. The V gene's germline CDR1 is SGHRS and CDR2 YFSETQ. The CDR3 runs 17 residues. CDR3: CASSPQTSGGPGDTQYF. The CDR3 DNA reads TGCGCCAGCAGCCCACAGACTAGCGGGGGACCAGGAGATACGCAGTATTTT.

The chain is built from TRBV7-8 and TRBJ1-5, with D possibly matching TRBD1 (5 bases). CDR3 length: 16 amino acids. Germline-derived CDR1 and CDR2 are SGHVS and FQNEAQ. The V end was cut by 5 bases, the J end by 0 bases, with 14 bases between. As DNA, the CDR3 is TGTGCCAGCAGCCATAGGGGCGGAACTAGCAATCAGCCCCAGCATTTT. Translated: CASSHRGGTSNQPQHF.

The V gene is TRBV27, the J gene TRBJ2-3, with D perhaps TRBD2 (6 bases). This CDR3 is built from 14 residues. V lost 3 bases and J 0 bases, leaving 7 bases between the germline ends. The germline V gene has CDR1 MNHEY and CDR2 SMNVEV (reference sequence). DNA for the CDR3: TGTGCCAGCAGTTTTGGACTAAGCACAGATACGCAGTATTTT. Amino acid sequence: CASSFGLSTDTQYF.

V is TRBV7-6 and J is TRBJ1-1; D is possibly TRBD1 (6 bases). The V gene lost 4 bases and the J gene lost 5 bases, with 11 bases spanning the gap. Looked up from germline, CDR1 is SGHVS and CDR2 is FNYEAQ. The CDR3 sequence is 13 residues long. The CDR3 is CASSWEGGTEAFF. The DNA of the CDR3 is TGTGCCAGCAGCTGGGAGGGGGGAACTGAAGCTTTCTTT.

This chain connects TRBV2 to TRBJ1-6; a possible D gene is TRBD1 (6 bases). Trimming took off 8 bases at V and 0 bases at J, with 11 bases between the two ends. The CDR3 loop spans 15 amino acids. Germline CDR1 SNHLY, CDR2 FYNNEI. In DNA form, the CDR3 reads TGTGCCAGCCTCGGACAGAACTCCTATAATTCACCCCTCCACTTT. Its protein product is CASLGQNSYNSPLHF.

Regarding this clone: This sample also contains other DNA sequences that code for the same CDR3. The chain recombines TRBV27 with TRBJ2-5; TRBD2 agrees at 7 bases. V lost 2 bases to trimming and J lost 3 bases; unmatched junction nucleotides: 6. The CDR3 loop spans 15 amino acids. Germline V CDR1 and CDR2: MNHEY, SMNVEV (reference sequence). This CDR3 is CASSLGASGKETQYF. The CDR3, as DNA: TGTGCCAGCAGTTTAGGGGCTAGCGGCAAAGAGACCCAGTACTTC.